This T cell receptor beta chain was obtained from a study of blood T cell repertoires in COVID-19. Source study methods: Reference gene primer amplification gave estimated nucleated cell counts. Repertoires were generated with immunoSEQ multiplex PCR, while TCRdb's copy carries only in-frame clones and drops some. V, J and clone size were drawn from that table, and D and trimming were deduced from the DNA. The sample consists of 380,000 or so clones, more than 80% of them appearing once. CDR1 and CDR2 (germline): MNHEY, SMNVEV (reference sequence). Trimming cost V 3 bases and J 3 bases, with 9 bases left between them. CDR3 length: 13 amino acids.

Sequencing input: peripheral blood. The TCR sequence derives from a man between 35 and 55 years old with acute or convalescent COVID-19. The chain joins TRBV27 to TRBJ2-7; a weak D match, TRBD2 (6 bases). The CDR3 is CASSFGGRYEQYF. CDR3 coding DNA: TGTGCCAGCAGTTTTGGAGGGCGCTACGAGCAGTACTTC.